This T cell receptor (beta chain) is from a study of Graves' ophthalmopathy and Graves' hyperthyroidism. Amplification targeted the TCR beta CDR3 regions, with RNA transcripts as the source material. The first-round RT-PCR employed HTBI primers together with the Qiagen OneStep RT-PCR kit. A multiplex PCR was then performed as the second round. TCRdb reprocessed the multiplex PCR reads with MiXCR, giving one entry per CDR3 protein. Among roughly 610,000 distinct CDR3 sequences listed, approximately 22% were seen once. The CDR3 length is 16 residues. Germline V gene data show CDR1 as SGHTA and CDR2 as FQGTGA. V was pared by 1 base and J by 4 bases, with 16 bases between. The hyperthyroidism patients, aged 18 to 65, had been newly diagnosed, with under 2 months' duration. Clinicians diagnosed using symptoms, serum thyroxine, TRAb, thyroid ultrasound and orbital computed tomography.

The source of this sequence is a woman aged 18-35 years with stable Graves' hyperthyroidism. Some clones in this sample may be carry-over from other donors' samples. The V and J genes are TRBV7-3 and TRBJ2-5; D is possibly TRBD2 (5 bases). Input material: peripheral blood. CDR3 nucleotide sequence: TGTGCCAGCAGCTTAAGATCCCCCTCTAGCCCAGAGACCCAGTACTTC. The encoded protein is CASSLRSPSSPETQYF.